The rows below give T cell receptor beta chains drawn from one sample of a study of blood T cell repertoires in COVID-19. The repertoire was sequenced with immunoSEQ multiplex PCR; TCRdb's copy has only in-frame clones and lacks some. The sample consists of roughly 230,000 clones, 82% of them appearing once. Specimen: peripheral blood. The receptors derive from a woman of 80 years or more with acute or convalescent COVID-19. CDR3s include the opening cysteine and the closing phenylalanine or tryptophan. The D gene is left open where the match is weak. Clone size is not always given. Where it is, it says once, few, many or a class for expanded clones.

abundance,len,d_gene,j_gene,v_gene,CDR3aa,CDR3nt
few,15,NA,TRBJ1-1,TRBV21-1,CASSPPPFRDTEAFF,TGTGCCAGCAGCCCCCCCCCTTTCAGGGACACTGAAGCTTTCTTT
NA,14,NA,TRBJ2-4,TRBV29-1,CSVAPQGPQNIQYF,TGCAGCGTTGCACCTCAGGGTCCTCAAAACATTCAGTACTTC
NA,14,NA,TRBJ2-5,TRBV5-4,CASSPQEYQETQYF,TGTGCCAGCAGCCCACAGGAGTACCAAGAGACCCAGTACTTC
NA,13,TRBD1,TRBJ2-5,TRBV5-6,CASSETGVETQYF,TGTGCCAGCAGCGAAACAGGGGTAGAGACCCAGTACTTC
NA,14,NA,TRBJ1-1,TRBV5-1,CASSLEASGDEAFF,TGCGCCAGCAGCTTGGAGGCCTCAGGGGACGAAGCTTTCTTT
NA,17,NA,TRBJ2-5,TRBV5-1,CASSLEVLAAKKETQYF,TGCGCCAGCAGCTTGGAAGTGTTAGCGGCCAAGAAAGAGACCCAGTACTTC
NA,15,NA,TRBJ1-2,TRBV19,CASSISQDSNYGYTF,TGTGCCAGTAGTATATCGCAGGACTCTAACTATGGCTACACCTTC
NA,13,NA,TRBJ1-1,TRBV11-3,CASSLQTGTEAFF,TGTGCCAGCAGCTTACAGACAGGCACTGAAGCTTTCTTT
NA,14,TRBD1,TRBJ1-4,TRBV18,CASSPPGTAEKLFF,TGTGCCAGCTCACCGCCGGGGACAGCTGAAAAACTGTTTTTT
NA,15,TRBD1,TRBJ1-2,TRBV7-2,CASSVSRTGPYGYTF,TGTGCCAGCAGCGTAAGCAGGACAGGCCCCTATGGCTACACCTTC
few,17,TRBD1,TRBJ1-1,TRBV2,CASSEVRGQGFNTEAFF,TGTGCCAGCAGTGAAGTGAGGGGACAGGGTTTTAACACTGAAGCTTTCTTT
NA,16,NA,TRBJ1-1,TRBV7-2,CASSPASTPRLTEAFF,TGTGCCAGCAGCCCAGCCTCCACCCCCAGGCTGACTGAAGCTTTCTTT
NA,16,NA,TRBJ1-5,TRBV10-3,CAISEGGDLSNQPQHF,TGTGCCATCAGTGAGGGAGGGGACCTTAGCAATCAGCCCCAGCATTTT
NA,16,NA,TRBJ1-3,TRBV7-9,CASSQYGGRAGNTIYF,TGTGCCAGCAGCCAGTACGGGGGAAGGGCCGGAAACACCATATATTTT
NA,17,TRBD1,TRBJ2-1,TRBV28,CASSALRGGQTYNEQFF,TGTGCCAGCAGTGCCTTGCGAGGGGGACAGACATACAATGAGCAGTTCTTC
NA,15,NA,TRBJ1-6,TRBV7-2,CASSLGAARGSPLHF,TGTGCCAGCAGCTTAGGAGCCGCTCGGGGTTCACCCCTCCACTTT
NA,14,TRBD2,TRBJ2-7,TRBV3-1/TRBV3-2,CASSPGTKVGEQYF,TGTGCCAGCAGCCCCGGGACTAAAGTCGGCGAGCAGTACTTC
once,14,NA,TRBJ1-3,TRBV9,CASSLGGAGNTIYF,TGTGCCAGCAGCCTCGGGGGTGCTGGAAACACCATATATTTT
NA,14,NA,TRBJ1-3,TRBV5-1,CASSLTRGGNTIYF,TGCGCCAGCAGCTTGACAAGAGGGGGAAACACCATATATTTT
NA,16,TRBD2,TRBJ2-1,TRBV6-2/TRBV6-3,CASSPGGAGRNNEQFF,TGTGCCAGCAGCCCGGGGGGAGCGGGGAGGAACAATGAGCAGTTCTTC
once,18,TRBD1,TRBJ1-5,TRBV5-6,CASRLSPTDRGSSQPQHF,TGTGCCAGCAGGTTGTCCCCAACCGACAGGGGGAGTAGTCAGCCCCAGCATTTT
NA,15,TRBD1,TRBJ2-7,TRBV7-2,CASSYSGTGVREQYF,TGTGCCAGCAGCTACTCCGGGACAGGGGTGAGGGAGCAGTACTTC
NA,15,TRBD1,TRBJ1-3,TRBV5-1,CASSLAGGQGNTIYF,TGCGCCAGCAGCTTGGCCGGGGGACAGGGAAACACCATATATTTT
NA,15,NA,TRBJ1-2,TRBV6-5,CASTVGVRQGNGYTF,TGTGCCAGCACCGTGGGGGTCAGGCAGGGGAATGGCTACACCTTC
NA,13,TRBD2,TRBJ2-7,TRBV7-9,CASGLAGLGEQYF,TGTGCCAGCGGGCTAGCGGGGCTGGGAGAGCAGTACTTC
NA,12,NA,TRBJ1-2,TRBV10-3,CAITTSPGGYTF,TGTGCCATCACCACTTCCCCGGGAGGCTACACCTTC
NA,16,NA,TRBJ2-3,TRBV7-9,CASSLDMAGDTDTQYF,TGTGCCAGCAGCTTAGATATGGCCGGAGACACAGATACGCAGTATTTT
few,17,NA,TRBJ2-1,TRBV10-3,CAISDPPGRGSYNEQFF,TGTGCCATCAGTGACCCCCCCGGTCGGGGGTCCTACAATGAGCAGTTCTTC
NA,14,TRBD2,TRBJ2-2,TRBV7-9,CASQRGADTGELFF,TGTGCCAGCCAGCGGGGGGCGGACACCGGGGAGCTGTTTTTT
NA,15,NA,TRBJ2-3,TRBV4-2,CASSQGKRITDTQYF,TGTGCCAGCAGCCAAGGAAAGCGGATCACAGATACGCAGTATTTT